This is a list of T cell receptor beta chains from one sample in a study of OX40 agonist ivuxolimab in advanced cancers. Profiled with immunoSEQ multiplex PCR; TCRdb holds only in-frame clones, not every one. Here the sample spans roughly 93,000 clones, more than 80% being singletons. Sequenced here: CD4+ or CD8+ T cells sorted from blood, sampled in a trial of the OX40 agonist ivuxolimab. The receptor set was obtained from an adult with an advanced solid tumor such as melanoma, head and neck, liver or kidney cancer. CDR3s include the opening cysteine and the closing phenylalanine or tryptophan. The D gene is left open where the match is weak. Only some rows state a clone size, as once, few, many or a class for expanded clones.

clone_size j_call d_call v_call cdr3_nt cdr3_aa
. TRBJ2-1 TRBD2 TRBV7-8 TGTGCCAGCAGCCTTCTAGCGGGAGGGCCCCGGGTGCAGTTCTTC CASSLLAGGPRVQFF
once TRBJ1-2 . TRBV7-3 TGTGCCAGCAGCAGAGACAACTCTAACTATGGCTACACCTTC CASSRDNSNYGYTF
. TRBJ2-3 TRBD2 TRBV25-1 TGTGCCAGCCGCCCGACTAGCGGGGGGGTATCAGATACGCAGTATTTT CASRPTSGGVSDTQYF
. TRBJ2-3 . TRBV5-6 TGTGCCAGCAGCCCATTAGGGGGAACTAGCACAGATACGCAGTATTTT CASSPLGGTSTDTQYF
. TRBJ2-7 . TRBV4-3 TGCGCCAGCAGCCAAGAAGGGGGGTACGAGCAGTACTTC CASSQEGGYEQYF
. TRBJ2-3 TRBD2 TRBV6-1 TGTGCCAGCACTTCCGGGACTAGCATACATACGCAGTATTTT CASTSGTSIHTQYF
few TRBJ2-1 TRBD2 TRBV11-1 TGTGCCAGCAGCTTTAGTAGCGGACTAGCTTTCGTCTCGGGTGAGCAGTTCTTC CASSFSSGLAFVSGEQFF
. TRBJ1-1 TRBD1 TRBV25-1 TGTGCCAGCCAGATTGGGGGACAGGGGAGGCCCGACACTGAAGCTTTCTTT CASQIGGQGRPDTEAFF
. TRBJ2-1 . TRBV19 TGTGCCAGTAGTCCCTGGACTGGGGACCACAATGAGCAGTTCTTC CASSPWTGDHNEQFF
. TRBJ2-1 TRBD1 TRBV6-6 TGTGCCGCAACAGGGGGCCGCTACAATGAGCAGTTCTTC CAATGGRYNEQFF
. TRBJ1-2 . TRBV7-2 TGTGCCAGCAGCTCCTTCCACAGGGACGGGGGCTACACCTTC CASSSFHRDGGYTF
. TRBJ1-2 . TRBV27 TGTGCCAGCAGTTTAGCTGGGTCCTCCTATGGCTACACCTTC CASSLAGSSYGYTF
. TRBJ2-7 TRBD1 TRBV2 TGTGCCATCCTGTCATACAGGGGGACCTACGAGCAGTACTTC CAILSYRGTYEQYF
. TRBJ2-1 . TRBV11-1 TGTGCCAGCAGCTTAGCTGGCAGGTTCAATGAGCAGTTCTTC CASSLAGRFNEQFF
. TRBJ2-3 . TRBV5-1 TGCGCCAGCAGCTTTGGCACCACTAGCACAGATACGCAGTATTTT CASSFGTTSTDTQYF
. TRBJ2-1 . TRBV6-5 TGTGCCAGCAGTCGAAGCGGGCCCTACAATGAGCAGTTCTTC CASSRSGPYNEQFF
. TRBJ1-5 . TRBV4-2 TGTGCCAGCAGCCAAGATCATTGGGCAGGGCCGACTCAGCCCCAGCATTTT CASSQDHWAGPTQPQHF
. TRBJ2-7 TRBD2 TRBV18 TGTGCCAGCTCACCTCAGACTAGCGGGCTGCAATACGAGCAGTACTTC CASSPQTSGLQYEQYF
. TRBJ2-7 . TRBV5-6 TGTGCCAGCAGCCGACAGGACCCTAAGCAGTACTTC CASSRQDPKQYF
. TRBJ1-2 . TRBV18 TGTGCCAGCTCCCCGGGTACGGGGGAAGATTCGGTCTATGGCTACACCTTC CASSPGTGEDSVYGYTF
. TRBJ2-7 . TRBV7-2 TGTGCCAGCAGCTTAGTACAGAGCTCCTACGAGCAGTACTTC CASSLVQSSYEQYF
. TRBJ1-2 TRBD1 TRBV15 TGTGCCACCAGCAGAGATACAGGGGGCCCCCGGGGCTACACCTTC CATSRDTGGPRGYTF
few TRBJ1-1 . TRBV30 TGTGCCTGGACGGGGGATGACACTGAAGCTTTCTTT CAWTGDDTEAFF
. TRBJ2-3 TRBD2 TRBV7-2 TGTGCCAGCAGCTTAGACGGTGCGGGGGGAACAGATACGCAGTATTTT CASSLDGAGGTDTQYF
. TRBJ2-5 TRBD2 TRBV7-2 TGTGCCAGCAGCTTAAGACTAGCGGGGGGGCAAGAGACCCAGTACTTC CASSLRLAGGQETQYF
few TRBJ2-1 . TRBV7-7 TGTGCCAGCAGCTTAGCCCAGGGGGGAGGCAATGAGCAGTTCTTC CASSLAQGGGNEQFF
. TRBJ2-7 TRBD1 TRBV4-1 TGCGCCAGCAGCCGAACCTTGGTGACAGGGGGCGCTCCCCCGGGTTTCCACGAGCAGTACTTC CASSRTLVTGGAPPGFHEQYF